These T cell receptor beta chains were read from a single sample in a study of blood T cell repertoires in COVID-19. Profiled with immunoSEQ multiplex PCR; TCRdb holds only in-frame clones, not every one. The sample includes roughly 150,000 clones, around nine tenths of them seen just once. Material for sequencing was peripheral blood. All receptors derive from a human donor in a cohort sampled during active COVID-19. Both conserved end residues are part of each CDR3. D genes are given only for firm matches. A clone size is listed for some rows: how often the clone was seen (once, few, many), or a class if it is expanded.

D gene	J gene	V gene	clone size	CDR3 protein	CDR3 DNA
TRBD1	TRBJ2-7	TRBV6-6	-	CASSYSDRGRYEQYF	TGTGCCAGCAGTTACTCTGACAGGGGACGTTACGAGCAGTACTTC
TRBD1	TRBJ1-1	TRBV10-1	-	CASSEYRGNTEAFF	TGCGCCAGCAGTGAATACAGGGGTAACACTGAAGCTTTCTTT
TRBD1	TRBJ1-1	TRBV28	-	CASIRADRGYTEAFF	TGTGCCAGCATCAGGGCAGACAGGGGGTACACTGAAGCTTTCTTT
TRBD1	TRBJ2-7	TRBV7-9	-	CASSSTPGQAPYEQYF	TGTGCCAGCAGCTCAACGCCGGGACAGGCTCCTTACGAGCAGTACTTC
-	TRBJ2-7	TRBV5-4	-	CASSLSSGPGYEQYF	TGTGCCAGCAGCTTGTCGTCAGGTCCGGGGTACGAGCAGTACTTC
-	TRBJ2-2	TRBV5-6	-	CASSLEITGELFF	TGTGCCAGCAGCTTAGAGATCACCGGGGAGCTGTTTTTT
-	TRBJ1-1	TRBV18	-	CASSLKGEAFF	TGTGCCAGCTCACTTAAGGGGGAAGCTTTCTTT
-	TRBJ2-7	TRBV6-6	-	CASPFTGGYEQYF	TGTGCCAGCCCCTTTACCGGGGGCTACGAGCAGTACTTC
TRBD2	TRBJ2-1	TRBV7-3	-	CASSHDGTSGDRSSYNEQFF	TGTGCCAGCAGCCACGACGGGACTAGCGGGGATCGAAGCTCCTACAATGAGCAGTTCTTC
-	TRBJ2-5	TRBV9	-	CASSVGLQETQYF	TGTGCCAGCAGCGTAGGGCTCCAAGAGACCCAGTACTTC
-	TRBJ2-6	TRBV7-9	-	CASSLKSRANVLTF	TGTGCCAGCAGCTTAAAAAGCAGGGCCAACGTCCTGACTTTC
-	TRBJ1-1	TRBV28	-	CASSLTDLNTEAFF	TGTGCCAGCAGTTTGACAGATCTGAACACTGAAGCTTTCTTT
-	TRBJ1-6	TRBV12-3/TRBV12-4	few	CASSLNASPLHF	TGTGCCAGCAGTTTAAACGCGTCACCCCTCCACTTT
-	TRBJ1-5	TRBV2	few	CASSEEGQALPQHF	TGTGCCAGCAGTGAAGAGGGGCAGGCACTGCCCCAGCATTTT
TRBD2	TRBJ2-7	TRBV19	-	CASSSSLAGVYEQYF	TGTGCCAGTAGTAGCAGTCTAGCGGGAGTCTACGAGCAGTACTTC
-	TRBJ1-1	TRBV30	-	CAWSVRREAFF	TGTGCCTGGAGTGTACGCAGGGAAGCTTTCTTT
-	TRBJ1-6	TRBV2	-	CASMRLPLFLSGDSPLHF	TGTGCCAGCATGCGCCTACCCCTATTCTTATCAGGGGATTCACCCCTCCACTTT